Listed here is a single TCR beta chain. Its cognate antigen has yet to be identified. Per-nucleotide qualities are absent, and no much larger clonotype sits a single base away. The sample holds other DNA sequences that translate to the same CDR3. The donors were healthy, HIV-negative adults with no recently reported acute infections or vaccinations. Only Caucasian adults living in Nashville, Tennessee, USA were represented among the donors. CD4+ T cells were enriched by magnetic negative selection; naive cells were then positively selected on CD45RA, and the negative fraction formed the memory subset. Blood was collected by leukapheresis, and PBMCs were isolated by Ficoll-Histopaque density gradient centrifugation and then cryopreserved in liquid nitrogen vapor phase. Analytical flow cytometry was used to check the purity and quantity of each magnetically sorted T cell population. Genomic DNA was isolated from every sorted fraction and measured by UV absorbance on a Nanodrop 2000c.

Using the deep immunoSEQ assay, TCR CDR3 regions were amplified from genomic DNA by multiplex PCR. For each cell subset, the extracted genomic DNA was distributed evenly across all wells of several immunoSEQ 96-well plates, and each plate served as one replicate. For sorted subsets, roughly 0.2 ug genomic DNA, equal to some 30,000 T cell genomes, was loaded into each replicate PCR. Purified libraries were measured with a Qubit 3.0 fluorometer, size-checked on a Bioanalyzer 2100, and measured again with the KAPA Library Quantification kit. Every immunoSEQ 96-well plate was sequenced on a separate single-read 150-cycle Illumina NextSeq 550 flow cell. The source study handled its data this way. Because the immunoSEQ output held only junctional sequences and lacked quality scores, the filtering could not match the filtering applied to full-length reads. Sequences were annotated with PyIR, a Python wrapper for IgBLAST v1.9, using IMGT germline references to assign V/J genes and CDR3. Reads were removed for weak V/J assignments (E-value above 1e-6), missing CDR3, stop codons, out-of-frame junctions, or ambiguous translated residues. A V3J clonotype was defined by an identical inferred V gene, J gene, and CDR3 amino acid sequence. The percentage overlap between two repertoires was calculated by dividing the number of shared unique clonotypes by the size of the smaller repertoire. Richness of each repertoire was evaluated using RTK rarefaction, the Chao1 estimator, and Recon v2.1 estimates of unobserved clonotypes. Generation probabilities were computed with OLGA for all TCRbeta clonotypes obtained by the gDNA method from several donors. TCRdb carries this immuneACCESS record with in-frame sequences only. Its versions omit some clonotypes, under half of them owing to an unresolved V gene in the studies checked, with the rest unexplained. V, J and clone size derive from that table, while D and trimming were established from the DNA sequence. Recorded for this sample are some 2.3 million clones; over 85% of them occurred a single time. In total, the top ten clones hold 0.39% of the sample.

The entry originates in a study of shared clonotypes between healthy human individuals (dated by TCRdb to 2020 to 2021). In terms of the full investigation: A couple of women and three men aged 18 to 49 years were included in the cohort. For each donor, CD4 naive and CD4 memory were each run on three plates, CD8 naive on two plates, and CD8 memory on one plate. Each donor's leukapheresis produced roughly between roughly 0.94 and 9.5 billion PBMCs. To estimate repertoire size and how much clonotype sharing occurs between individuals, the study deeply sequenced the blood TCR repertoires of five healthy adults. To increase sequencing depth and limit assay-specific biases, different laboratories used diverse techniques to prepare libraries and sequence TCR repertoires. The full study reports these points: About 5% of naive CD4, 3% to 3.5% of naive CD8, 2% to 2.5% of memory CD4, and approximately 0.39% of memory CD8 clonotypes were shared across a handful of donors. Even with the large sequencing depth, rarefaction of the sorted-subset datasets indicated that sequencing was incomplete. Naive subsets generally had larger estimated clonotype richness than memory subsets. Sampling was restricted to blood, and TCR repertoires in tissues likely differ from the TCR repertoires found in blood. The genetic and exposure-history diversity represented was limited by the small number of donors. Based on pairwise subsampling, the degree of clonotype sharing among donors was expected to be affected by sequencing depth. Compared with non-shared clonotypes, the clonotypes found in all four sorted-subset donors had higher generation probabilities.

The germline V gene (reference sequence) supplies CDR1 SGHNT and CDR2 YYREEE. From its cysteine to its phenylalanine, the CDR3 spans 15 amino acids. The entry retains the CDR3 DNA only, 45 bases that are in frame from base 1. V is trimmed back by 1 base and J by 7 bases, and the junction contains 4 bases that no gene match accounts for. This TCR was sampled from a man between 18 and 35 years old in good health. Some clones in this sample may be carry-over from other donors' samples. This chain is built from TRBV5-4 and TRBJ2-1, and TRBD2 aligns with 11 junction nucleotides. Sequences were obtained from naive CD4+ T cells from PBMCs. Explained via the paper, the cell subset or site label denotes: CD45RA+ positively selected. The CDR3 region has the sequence CASSLTSGSENEQFF. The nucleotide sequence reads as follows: TGTGCCAGCAGCTTGACTAGCGGGAGTGAGAATGAGCAGTTCTTC.